The rows below give T cell receptor beta chains drawn from one sample of a study of blood T cell repertoires in COVID-19. Measured with immunoSEQ multiplex PCR; TCRdb has only the in-frame clones, and not every one. The sample lists fewer than 130,000 clones, 75% to 90% occurring once. Sequenced: peripheral blood. The receptors derive from a woman older than 75 with acute or convalescent COVID-19. CDR3s include the opening cysteine and the closing phenylalanine or tryptophan. The D gene is left open where the match is weak. Part of the rows lack a size; the others show once, few, many or a class for expanded clones.

j_call v_call clone_size d_call cdr3_aa cdr3_nt
TRBJ2-3 TRBV7-9 - - CASSLSLGTDTQYF TGTGCCAGCAGCCTGAGTCTGGGCACAGATACGCAGTATTTT
TRBJ2-5 TRBV24-1 - TRBD2 CATSDLGLAGGRETQYF TGTGCCACCAGTGATTTGGGACTAGCGGGGGGGCGGGAGACCCAGTACTTC
TRBJ2-7 TRBV18 once TRBD1 CASSPNRGASYEQYF TGTGCCAGCTCACCCAACAGGGGGGCATCCTACGAGCAGTACTTC
TRBJ1-2 TRBV12-3/TRBV12-4 - - CASSPGFGYTF TGTGCCAGCAGCCCAGGGTTTGGCTACACCTTC
TRBJ1-4 TRBV10-3 - - CAISESLVEAAEKLFF TGTGCCATCAGTGAGTCCTTGGTTGAAGCGGCTGAAAAACTGTTTTTT
TRBJ2-5 TRBV21-1 - - CASKSCEGTQYF TGTGCCAGCAAGAGCTGCGAGGGGACCCAGTACTTC
TRBJ1-2 TRBV19 - TRBD1 CASRQGAEGYTF TGTGCCAGTAGACAGGGGGCGGAAGGCTACACCTTC
TRBJ1-2 TRBV13 - TRBD1 CASSETGVHGYTF TGTGCCAGCAGCGAGACAGGGGTACATGGCTACACCTTC
TRBJ1-5 TRBV28 - TRBD1 CASSLLQGIGQPQHF TGTGCCAGCAGTTTATTACAGGGGATCGGTCAGCCCCAGCATTTT
TRBJ1-2 TRBV30 - - CAWFRWIRYGYTF TGTGCCTGGTTCAGGTGGATACGATATGGCTACACCTTC
TRBJ2-5 TRBV5-1 - - CASSLFGEETQYF TGCGCCAGCAGCTTGTTCGGGGAGGAGACCCAGTACTTC
TRBJ1-4 TRBV24-1 - TRBD1 CATSDGGTGNEKLFF TGTGCCACCAGTGACGGCGGGACAGGGAATGAAAAACTGTTTTTT
TRBJ1-5 TRBV24-1 - TRBD1 CATSDGGTGGGEPQHF TGTGCCACCAGTGACGGAGGGACAGGGGGCGGGGAGCCCCAGCATTTT
TRBJ2-2 TRBV10-3 - - CAIRPGHNTGELFF TGTGCCATCAGGCCGGGACATAACACCGGGGAGCTGTTTTTT
TRBJ1-1 TRBV29-1 - - CSVPTRDTLNTEAFF TGCAGCGTCCCCACCCGGGACACCCTGAACACTGAAGCTTTCTTT
TRBJ2-2 TRBV2 - TRBD1 CASKGTGITGELFF TGTGCCAGCAAAGGGACAGGGATCACCGGGGAGCTGTTTTTT
TRBJ1-2 TRBV7-2 - - CASSWGGGYTF TGTGCCAGCAGCTGGGGGGGTGGCTACACCTTC
TRBJ2-7 TRBV23-1 - TRBD2 CASSPWRLQGLAGGPSSYEQYF TGCGCCAGCAGCCCCTGGAGATTGCAGGGACTAGCGGGGGGCCCGTCCTCCTACGAGCAGTACTTC
TRBJ2-7 TRBV30 - TRBD1 CAWGGQGDRYEQYF TGTGCCTGGGGTGGACAGGGGGATCGGTACGAGCAGTACTTC
TRBJ2-1 TRBV9 - TRBD1 CASSKTGFPADRVYNEQFF TGTGCCAGCAGTAAGACAGGGTTTCCAGCCGACAGAGTTTACAATGAGCAGTTCTTC
TRBJ2-5 TRBV5-1 - TRBD1 CASGTAQETQYF TGCGCCAGTGGGACAGCCCAAGAGACCCAGTACTTC
TRBJ1-4 TRBV6-5 - TRBD1 CASSRDRGRKLFF TGTGCCAGCAGCCGGGACAGGGGGCGAAAACTGTTTTTT
TRBJ2-7 TRBV13 once TRBD1 CASSPRDRAEQYF TGTGCCAGCAGCCCCCGGGACAGGGCCGAGCAGTACTTC
TRBJ2-7 TRBV10-3 - TRBD1 CAIGNPTGISYEQYF TGTGCCATCGGTAACCCGACAGGGATCTCCTACGAGCAGTACTTC
TRBJ2-1 TRBV5-4 - - CASSRDSSSSYNEQFF TGTGCCAGCAGCCGGGACTCTTCAAGCTCCTACAATGAGCAGTTCTTC
TRBJ2-2 TRBV5-1 - TRBD1 CASSPTGGINTGELFF TGCGCCAGCAGCCCGACAGGGGGTATAAACACCGGGGAGCTGTTTTTT
TRBJ1-5 TRBV6-2/TRBV6-3 - TRBD1 CASSGGQGRNQPQHF TGTGCCAGCAGCGGCGGACAGGGGCGGAATCAGCCCCAGCATTTT
TRBJ2-1 TRBV29-1 - TRBD2 CSGTSGRSEQFF TGCAGCGGGACTAGCGGGAGGAGTGAGCAGTTCTTC
TRBJ2-7 TRBV11-2 - TRBD1 CASSPLGQIFVYF TGTGCCAGCAGCCCCTTGGGACAGATATTTGTGTACTTC
TRBJ1-2 TRBV19 once TRBD1 CASRGQGSNYGYTF TGTGCCAGTAGGGGACAGGGTTCCAACTATGGCTACACCTTC
TRBJ2-6 TRBV27 - TRBD2 CASSSYVVSGGISGANVLTF TGTGCCAGCAGTTCGTACGTTGTTAGCGGGGGGATCTCTGGGGCCAACGTCCTGACTTTC
TRBJ1-5 TRBV27 - - CASSAGVWSNQPQHF TGTGCCAGCAGCGCAGGGGTTTGGAGCAATCAGCCCCAGCATTTT
TRBJ2-5 TRBV5-5 - TRBD1 CASSPRDRAAHQETQYF TGTGCCAGCAGCCCGAGGGACAGGGCCGCACATCAAGAGACCCAGTACTTC
TRBJ1-2 TRBV19 - - CASTRTSHGYTF TGTGCCAGTACCCGGACATCTCATGGCTACACCTTC
TRBJ2-5 TRBV5-6 - TRBD2 CASSSLAGALETQYF TGTGCCAGCAGCTCACTAGCGGGGGCATTGGAGACCCAGTACTTC
TRBJ2-7 TRBV13 once TRBD1 CASSPGQGASYEQYF TGTGCCAGCAGCCCGGGACAGGGGGCCTCCTACGAGCAGTACTTC
TRBJ1-1 TRBV5-1 - TRBD1 CASSLDGAGGTEAFF TGCGCCAGCAGCTTGGATGGGGCAGGGGGCACTGAAGCTTTCTTT
TRBJ1-3 TRBV18 - TRBD1 CASSPPNRGLASGNTIYF TGTGCCAGCTCACCACCGAACAGGGGGCTGGCGTCTGGAAACACCATATATTTT
TRBJ2-5 TRBV11-2 - - CASSLVGGEWETQYF TGTGCCAGCAGCTTGGTAGGAGGGGAGTGGGAGACCCAGTACTTC
TRBJ1-2 TRBV7-9 - - CASSLTATYGYTF TGTGCCAGCAGCTTAACAGCTACCTATGGCTACACCTTC
TRBJ1-2 TRBV6-2/TRBV6-3 - - CASSSRQAGNYGYTF TGTGCCAGCAGTTCTAGGCAGGCGGGCAATTATGGCTACACCTTC
TRBJ2-6 TRBV19 - - CASSSGPHSGANVLTF TGTGCCAGTAGCTCAGGCCCGCACTCTGGGGCCAACGTCCTGACTTTC
TRBJ2-7 TRBV6-5 - - CASSYAASGYEQYF TGTGCCAGCAGTTATGCGGCAAGCGGCTACGAGCAGTACTTC
TRBJ2-7 TRBV27 - TRBD2 CASSLNGYGGGVYEQYF TGTGCCAGCAGTTTAAATGGGTATGGGGGGGGAGTCTACGAGCAGTACTTC
TRBJ2-5 TRBV15 - TRBD2 CATSMGRGGLVGNGETQYF TGTGCCACCAGCATGGGGCGGGGGGGCCTGGTGGGCAATGGAGAGACCCAGTACTTC
TRBJ1-2 TRBV4-1 once TRBD1 CASSQPPRTGGVGGYTF TGCGCCAGCAGCCAACCCCCCCGGACAGGGGGCGTTGGTGGCTACACCTTC
TRBJ2-2 TRBV5-1 - - CASSSDGMNTGELFF TGCGCCAGCAGCTCGGACGGGATGAACACCGGGGAGCTGTTTTTT
TRBJ1-1 TRBV19 once TRBD1 CASRPDRVTEAFF TGTGCCAGCAGACCAGACAGGGTCACTGAAGCTTTCTTT
TRBJ2-1 TRBV11-2 - TRBD2 CASSWTSGGYNEQFF TGTGCCAGCAGTTGGACTAGCGGGGGGTACAATGAGCAGTTCTTC
TRBJ2-1 TRBV5-1 once - CASHTGQGGNNEQFF TGCGCCAGCCACACCGGACAGGGAGGGAACAATGAGCAGTTCTTC
TRBJ2-1 TRBV5-4 - TRBD2 CASSPVLARNNEQFF TGTGCCAGCAGCCCGGTACTAGCGCGGAACAATGAGCAGTTCTTC